The T cell receptor beta chain described here comes from a study of PD-1 blockade in mismatch repair-deficient tumors. Data came from immunoSEQ multiplex PCR; TCRdb stores just in-frame clones and leaves some out. The sample includes over 60,000 clones, 70% to 90% of them seen just once. This clone was detected only a few times. J was trimmed by 7 bases and V by 5 bases; bases with no gene match: 7. The CDR3 consists of 14 residues. Germline V gene data show CDR1 as MNHEY and CDR2 as SMNVEV (reference sequence). V is TRBV27 and J is TRBJ2-4, with 8 bases matching TRBD1. This TCR was recovered from an adult with mismatch repair-deficient cancer. The sequenced sample was peripheral blood, obtained 52 weeks after starting pembrolizumab. The CDR3 reads CASSPGQGENIQYF. The CDR3 DNA is TGTGCCAGCAGTCCCGGACAGGGCGAGAACATTCAGTACTTC.